This T cell receptor (beta chain) was found in a study of shared clonotypes between healthy human individuals. Regarding the study as a whole: Estimated richness values were generally larger in naive subsets than in memory subsets. Clonotype sharing across several donors was observed for around 5% of naive CD4 clonotypes.

Positively selected for CCR7, the CD45RO-negative cells used as naive CD8 cells excluded terminally differentiated effector memory CD45RA+ cells. Losses at the gene ends were 7 bases for V and 2 bases for J; bases not matched to a gene: 9. Germline loops: CDR1 SQVTM, CDR2 ANQGSEA. CDR3 length equals 14 residues. The sample holds one count of this clone. What it binds is not known. The authors distributed each subset's genomic DNA evenly over several immunoSEQ plates. Clones were read by immunoSEQ multiplex PCR, and TCRdb kept only the in-frame ones, dropping some. Among about 2 million clones listed, 85% to 95% were seen once.

The source of this sequence is a man younger than 35 in good health. The sequenced sample was naive CD8+ T cells sorted from blood. V usage is TRBV29-1 and J usage is TRBJ2-7, with 9 positions matching TRBD1. The CDR3 protein is CSDHRDREAYEQYF. The DNA of the CDR3 is TGCAGCGACCACCGGGACAGGGAAGCCTACGAGCAGTACTTC.